The 7 T cell receptor beta chains below come from one sample, sequenced in a study of blood T cell repertoires in COVID-19 (TCRdb year 2020). The library was generated by the immunoSEQ multiplex PCR assay. This immuneACCESS table, as held by TCRdb, lists in-frame sequences with V and J called but not all clones. Of the missing ones, under half trace to an unresolved V gene in checked studies; the others have no known cause. For this sample there are hundreds of thousands of clones; over 80% appear just once. The ten most abundant clones make up approximately 9% of the sample. Sequences were obtained from PBMCs or T cells enriched from blood (not recorded which). The source is a woman under 30 who had recovered from COVID-19.

The rearrangement joins TRBV2 to TRBJ2-5, with D perhaps TRBD2 (7 bases). The CDR3 length is 14 residues. V was clipped by 6 bases and J by 1 base, with 12 bases between them. Per germline, CDR1 SNHLY and CDR2 FYNNEI. In DNA, the CDR3 is TGTGCCAGCAGCGGGGGGACAACCCAAGAGACCCAGTACTTC. Translating gives CASSGGTTQETQYF.

The chain links TRBV4-1 to TRBJ1-5; weak D call: TRBD1 (6 bases). There are 16 residues in the CDR3. The ends were cut back, 4 bases at V and 1 base at J, with 14 bases in the middle. The germline V gene has CDR1 MGHRA and CDR2 YSYEKL. The chain's CDR3 is CASSRATGWSNQPQHF. The CDR3 DNA reads TGCGCCAGCAGCCGCGCCACAGGGTGGAGCAATCAGCCCCAGCATTTT.

Note on this clone: One end of the junction varies from germline; a read error may be responsible. The chain uses TRBV12-3 or TRBV12-4 and TRBJ2-7; D perhaps matches TRBD2 (5 bases). The CDR3 extends over 12 amino acids. For the CDR3, the DNA is TGTGCCAGCAGTTTTAAAGACTACCATATCATTTTC. Translation gives CASSFKDYHIIF.

The chain joins TRBV7-8 to TRBJ1-3; the match to TRBD1 covers 8 bases. The CDR3 runs 15 residues. CDR1 is SGHVS, CDR2 FQNEAQ, per germline. Losses at the gene ends were 5 bases for V and 3 bases for J; bases not matched to a gene: 6. This chain's CDR3 is CASSEDGTGGNTIYF. CDR3 in DNA: TGTGCCAGCAGCGAAGATGGGACAGGTGGAAACACCATATATTTT.

The gene calls are TRBV11-2 and TRBJ2-2; D is unresolved. CDR3 length: 13 residues. V was clipped by 8 bases and J by 7 bases, with 14 bases between them. Germline V gene lookup returns CDR1 SGHAT and CDR2 FQNNGV. The CDR3 DNA is TGTGCCAGCTCGGTACTTTTAATCGGGGAGCTGTTTTTT. Its protein is CASSVLLIGELFF. The variable domain in full, completed from reference TRBV11-2 and TRBJ2-2, reads EAGVAQSPRYKIIEKRQSVAFWCNPISGHATLYWYQQILGQGPKLLIQFQNNGVVDDSQLPKDRFSAERLKGVDSTLKIQPAKLEDSAVYLCASSVLLIGELFFGEGSRLTVL.

In DNA, the CDR3 is TGTGCCAGCAGCCTAGCGCTCTCCTACGAGCAGTACTTC. This translates into CASSLALSYEQYF. The chain uses TRBV5-4 and TRBJ2-7, with D tentatively TRBD2 (6 bases). Germline V gene data show CDR1 as SGHNT and CDR2 as YYREEE (reference sequence). V dropped 4 bases and J dropped 0 bases, with 8 bases sitting between them. CDR3 size: 13 residues.

V usage is TRBV5-8 and J usage is TRBJ2-1, with TRBD1 matching 9 bases. V shed 2 bases, J shed 12 bases, and the junction held 24 bases outside the gene matches. The V gene's germline CDR1 is SGHTS and CDR2 YDEGEE. The CDR3 runs 19 residues. DNA for the CDR3: TGTGCCAGCAGCTTTCTCCATTTCCACAGGGGGCACCCTATTTATGGGCAGTTCTTC. Amino acid sequence: CASSFLHFHRGHPIYGQFF.